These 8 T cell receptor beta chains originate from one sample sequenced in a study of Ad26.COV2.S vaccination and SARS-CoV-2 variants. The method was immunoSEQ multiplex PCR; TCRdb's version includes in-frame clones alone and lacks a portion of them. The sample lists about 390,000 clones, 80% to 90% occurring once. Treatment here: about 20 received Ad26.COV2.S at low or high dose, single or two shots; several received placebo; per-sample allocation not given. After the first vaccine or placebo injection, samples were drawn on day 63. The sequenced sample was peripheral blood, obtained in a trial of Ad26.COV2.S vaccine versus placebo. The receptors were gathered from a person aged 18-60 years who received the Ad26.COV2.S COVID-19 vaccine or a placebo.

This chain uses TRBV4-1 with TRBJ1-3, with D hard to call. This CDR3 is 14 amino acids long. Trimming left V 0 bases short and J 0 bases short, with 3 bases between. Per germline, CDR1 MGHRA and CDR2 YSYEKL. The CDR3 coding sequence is TGCGCCAGCAGCCAAGAAGACTCTGGAAACACCATATATTTT. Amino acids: CASSQEDSGNTIYF.

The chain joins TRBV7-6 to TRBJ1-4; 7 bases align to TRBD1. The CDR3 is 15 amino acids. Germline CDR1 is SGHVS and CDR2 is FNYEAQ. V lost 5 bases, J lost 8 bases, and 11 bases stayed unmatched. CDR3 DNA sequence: TGTGCCAGCAGCCCGCAGACAGGGAACGGGGAAAAACTGTTTTTT. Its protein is CASSPQTGNGEKLFF.

The CDR3 protein is CASSPKGTAQETQYF. The CDR3 nucleotides read TGTGCCAGCAGTCCAAAAGGGACAGCCCAAGAGACCCAGTACTTC. The gene calls are TRBV27 and TRBJ2-5; TRBD1 matches at 7 bases. The CDR3 has 15 amino acids. Germline V lookup: CDR1 MNHEY, CDR2 SMNVEV (reference sequence). V gave up 5 bases and J gave up 1 base; unmatched junction bases: 7.

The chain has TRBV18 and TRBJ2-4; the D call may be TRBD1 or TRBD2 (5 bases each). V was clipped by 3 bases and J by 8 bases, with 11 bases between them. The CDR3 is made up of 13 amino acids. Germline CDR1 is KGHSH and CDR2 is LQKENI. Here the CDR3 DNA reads TGTGCCAGCTCACCCCGCCAGGGAGACATTCAGTACTTC. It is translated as CASSPRQGDIQYF.

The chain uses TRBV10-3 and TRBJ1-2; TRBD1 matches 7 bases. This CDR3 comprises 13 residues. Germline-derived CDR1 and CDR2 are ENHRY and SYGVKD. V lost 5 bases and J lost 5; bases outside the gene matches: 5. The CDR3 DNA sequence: TGTGCCATCAGTTCCGGGACAGAATATGGCTACACCTTC. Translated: CAISSGTEYGYTF.

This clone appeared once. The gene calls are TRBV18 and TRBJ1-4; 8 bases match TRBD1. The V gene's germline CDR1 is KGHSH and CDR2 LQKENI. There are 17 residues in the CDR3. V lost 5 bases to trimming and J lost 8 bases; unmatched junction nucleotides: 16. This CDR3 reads CASSENIIGTGSEKLFF. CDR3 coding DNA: TGTGCCAGCTCAGAGAACATAATCGGGACAGGCTCCGAAAAACTGTTTTTT.

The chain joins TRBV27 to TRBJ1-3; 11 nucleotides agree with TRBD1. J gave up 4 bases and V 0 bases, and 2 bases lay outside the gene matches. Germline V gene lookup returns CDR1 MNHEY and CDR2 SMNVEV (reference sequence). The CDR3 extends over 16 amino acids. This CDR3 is CASSLSGTGGGNTIYF. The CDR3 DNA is TGTGCCAGCAGTTTATCGGGGACAGGGGGAGGAAACACCATATATTTT.

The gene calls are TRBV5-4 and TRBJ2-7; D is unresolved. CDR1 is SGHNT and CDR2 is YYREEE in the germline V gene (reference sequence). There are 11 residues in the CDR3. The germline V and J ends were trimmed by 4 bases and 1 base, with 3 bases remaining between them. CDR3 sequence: CASSGSYEQYF. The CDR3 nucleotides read TGTGCCAGCAGCGGGTCCTACGAGCAGTACTTC. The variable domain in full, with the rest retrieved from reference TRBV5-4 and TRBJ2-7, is ETGVTQSPTHLIKTRGQQVTLRCSSQSGHNTVSWYQQALGQGPQFIFQYYREEENGRGNFPPRFSGLQFPNYSSELNVNALELDDSALYLCASSGSYEQYFGPGTRLTVT.